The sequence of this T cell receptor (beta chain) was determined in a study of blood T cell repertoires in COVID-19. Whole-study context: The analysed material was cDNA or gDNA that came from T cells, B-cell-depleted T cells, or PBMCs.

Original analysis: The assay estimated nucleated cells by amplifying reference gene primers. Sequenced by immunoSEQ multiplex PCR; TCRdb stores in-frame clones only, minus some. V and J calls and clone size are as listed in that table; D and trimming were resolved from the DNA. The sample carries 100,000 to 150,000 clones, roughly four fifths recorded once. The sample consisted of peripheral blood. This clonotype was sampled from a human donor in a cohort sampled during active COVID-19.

The CDR3 reads CASRRLAAPTDTQYF. For the CDR3, the DNA is TGTGCCAGCAGGAGACTAGCGGCTCCCACAGATACGCAGTATTTT. The chain uses TRBV2 and TRBJ2-3, with 9 bases fitting TRBD2. V lost 6 bases and J lost 2; bases outside the gene matches: 6. Germline V gives CDR1 SNHLY, CDR2 FYNNEI. CDR3 size: 15 residues.